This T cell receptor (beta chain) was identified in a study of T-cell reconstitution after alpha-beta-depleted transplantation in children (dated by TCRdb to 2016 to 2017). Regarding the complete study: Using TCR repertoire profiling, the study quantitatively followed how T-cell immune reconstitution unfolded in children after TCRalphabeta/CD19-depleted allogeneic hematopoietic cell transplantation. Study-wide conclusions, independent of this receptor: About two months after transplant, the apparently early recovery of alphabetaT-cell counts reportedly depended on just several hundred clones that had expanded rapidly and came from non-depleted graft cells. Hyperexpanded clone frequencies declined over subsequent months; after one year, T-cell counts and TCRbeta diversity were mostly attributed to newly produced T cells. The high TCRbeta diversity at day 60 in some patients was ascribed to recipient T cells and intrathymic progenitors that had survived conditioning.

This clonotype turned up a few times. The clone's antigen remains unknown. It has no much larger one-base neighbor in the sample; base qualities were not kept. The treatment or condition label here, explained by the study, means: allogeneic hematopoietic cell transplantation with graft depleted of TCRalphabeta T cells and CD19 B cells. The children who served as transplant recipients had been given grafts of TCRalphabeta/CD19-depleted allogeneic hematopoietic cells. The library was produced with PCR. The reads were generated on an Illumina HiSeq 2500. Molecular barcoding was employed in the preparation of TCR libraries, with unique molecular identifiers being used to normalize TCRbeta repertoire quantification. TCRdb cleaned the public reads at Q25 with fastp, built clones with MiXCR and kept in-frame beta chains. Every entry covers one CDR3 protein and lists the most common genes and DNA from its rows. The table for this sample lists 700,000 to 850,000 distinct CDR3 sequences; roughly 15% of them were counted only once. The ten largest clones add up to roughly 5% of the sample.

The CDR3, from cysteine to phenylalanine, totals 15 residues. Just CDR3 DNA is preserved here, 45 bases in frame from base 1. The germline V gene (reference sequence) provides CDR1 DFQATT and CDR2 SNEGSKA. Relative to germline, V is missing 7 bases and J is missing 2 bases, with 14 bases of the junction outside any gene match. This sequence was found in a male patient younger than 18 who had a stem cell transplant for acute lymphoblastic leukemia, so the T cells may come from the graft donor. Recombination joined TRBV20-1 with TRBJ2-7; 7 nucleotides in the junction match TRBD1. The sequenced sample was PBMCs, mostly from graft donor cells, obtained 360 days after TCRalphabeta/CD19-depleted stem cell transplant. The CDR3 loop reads CSVSSGDSGTYEQYF. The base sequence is TGCAGTGTCTCAAGTGGGGACAGTGGGACCTACGAGCAGTACTTC.